The 6 T cell receptor beta chains reported below all come from one sample, sequenced in a study of CD8 T cells in Susac syndrome. A quantity of about 0.5 to 1 ug RNA underwent reverse transcription using random hexamers. Each CDR3 protein gets one entry after TCRdb re-called the immunoSEQ multiplex PCR reads with MiXCR. The sample contains 120,000 to 150,000 distinct CDR3 sequences, approximately 95% of which appear only once. Sequencing was carried out using CD4+ T cells from PBMCs. All receptors come from a human donor with multiple sclerosis.

This chain uses TRBV29-1 with TRBJ2-5; D is unclear. Per the germline V gene, CDR1 is SQVTM and CDR2 is ANQGSEA. The CDR3 spans 11 residues. Trimming stripped 2 bases from V and 7 bases from J, with 8 bases between. This chain's CDR3 is CSVEPSGTQYF. In DNA, the CDR3 is TGCAGCGTTGAACCCTCCGGGACCCAGTACTTC.

This chain links TRBV24-1 with TRBJ2-3; D unresolved. Per the germline V gene, CDR1 is KGHDR and CDR2 is SFDVKD. V shed 4 bases and J shed 0 bases, with 4 bases lying between them. There are 13 residues in the CDR3. The CDR3 DNA follows: TGTGCCACCAGTGACGCGAGCACAGATACGCAGTATTTT. Its translation: CATSDASTDTQYF.

V is TRBV12-3 or TRBV12-4 and J is TRBJ1-2, with TRBD1 matching 8 bases. The CDR3 covers 14 residues. V shed 6 bases, J shed 8 bases, and the junction held 11 bases outside the gene matches. CDR3 coding DNA: TGTGCCAGCAGCCGAGGACAGGGCATCCGGGGCTACACCTTC. Translated, it gives CASSRGQGIRGYTF.

This clonotype was observed once. V is TRBV27 and J is TRBJ2-7; D is uncertain. Germline-derived CDR1 and CDR2 are MNHEY and SMNVEV (reference sequence). CDR3 length: 13 amino acids. Trimming removed 5 bases at V and 4 bases at J, with 12 bases between. The CDR3 region is CASSRTEVYEQYF. CDR3 nucleotides: TGTGCCAGCAGTCGGACCGAGGTGTACGAGCAGTACTTC.

This chain joins TRBV27 and TRBJ2-6, with TRBD1 identical over 9 bases. There are 16 residues in the CDR3. J was trimmed by 2 bases and V by 6 bases; bases with no gene match: 5. Germline CDR1 is MNHEY and CDR2 is SMNVEV (reference sequence). CDR3 residues: CASRDRGKTGANVLTF. The CDR3 bases are TGTGCCAGCAGAGACAGGGGGAAAACTGGGGCCAACGTCCTGACTTTC.

The chain employs TRBV29-1 and TRBJ1-1; D is undetermined. This CDR3 is 14 amino acids long. Germline V lookup: CDR1 SQVTM, CDR2 ANQGSEA. Trimming shortened V by 4 bases and J by 0 bases, and 12 bases separated the two germline ends. CDR3 sequence (DNA): TGCAGCGTTGTCGGGCAGAGCATGAACACTGAAGCTTTCTTT. This codes for CSVVGQSMNTEAFF.